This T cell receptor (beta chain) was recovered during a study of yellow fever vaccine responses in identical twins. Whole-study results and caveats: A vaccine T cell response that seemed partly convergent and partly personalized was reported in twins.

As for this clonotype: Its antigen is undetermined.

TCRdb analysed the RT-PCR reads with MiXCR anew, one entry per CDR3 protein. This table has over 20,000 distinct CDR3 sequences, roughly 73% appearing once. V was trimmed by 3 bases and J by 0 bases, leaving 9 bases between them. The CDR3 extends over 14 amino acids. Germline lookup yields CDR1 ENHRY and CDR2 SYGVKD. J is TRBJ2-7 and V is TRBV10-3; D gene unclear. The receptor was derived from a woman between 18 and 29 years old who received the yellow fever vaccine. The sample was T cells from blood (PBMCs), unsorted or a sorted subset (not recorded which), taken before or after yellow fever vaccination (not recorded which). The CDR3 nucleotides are TGTGCCATCAGTGATGTCAGATTCTCCTACGAGCAGTACTTC. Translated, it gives CAISDVRFSYEQYF.